These 27 T cell receptor beta chains were all obtained from the same sample, sequenced in a study of blood T cells in healthy people across ages. Alongside a J-beta primer mix, a sample-barcoded 5' primer served in a second PCR lasting about 6 to 11 cycles. MiXCR, applied by TCRdb to the 5' RACE reads, yields one record per CDR3 protein. The data contain roughly 570,000 distinct CDR3 sequences, about 26% of them singletons. Sequencing used blood. The receptor set was obtained from a woman in her 70s in good health.

This chain links TRBV12-3 or TRBV12-4 with TRBJ2-2; TRBD1 aligns across 7 bases. The junction had 7 bases not matched to a gene; V was cut back by 6 bases and J by 3 bases. This CDR3 contains 15 residues. CDR3 amino acids: CASSLRTGHTGELFF. CDR3 sequence (DNA): TGTGCCAGCAGCCTTCGGACAGGCCACACCGGGGAGCTGTTTTTT.

The chain employs TRBV5-1 and TRBJ2-5, with a possible D match to TRBD1 (6 bases). The CDR3 runs 14 residues. Germline CDR1 SGHRS, CDR2 YFSETQ. The V gene lost 2 bases and the J gene lost 2 bases, with 10 bases spanning the gap. The CDR3 DNA reads TGCGCCAGCAGCTTCGGACAGCTACAAGAGACCCAGTACTTC. It codes for CASSFGQLQETQYF.

This clonotype was counted a few times. This chain links TRBV4-1 with TRBJ2-1; 12 positions agree with TRBD2. This CDR3 comprises 16 residues. V was pared by 3 bases and J by 2 bases, with 2 bases of the junction left unmatched. CDR1 and CDR2 from the germline V gene are MGHRA and YSYEKL. Written as DNA, the CDR3 is TGCGCCAGCAGCCAGGGGACTAGCGGGCCCTACAATGAGCAGTTCTTC. This encodes CASSQGTSGPYNEQFF.

This chain connects TRBV7-9 to TRBJ2-3; 8 bases are shared with TRBD1. This CDR3 is built from 18 residues. Unmatched junction bases numbered 15, after V lost 4 bases and J lost 3 bases. Germline assignment: CDR1 SEHNR and CDR2 FQNEAQ (reference sequence). In DNA form, the CDR3 reads TGTGCCAGCAGCTCCTACAGGGGGATTTCGTCGAGGACAGATACGCAGTATTTT. Protein: CASSSYRGISSRTDTQYF.

The CDR3 sequence is CASSLGQGAFNEQFF. Here the CDR3 DNA reads TGCGCCAGCAGCTTGGGACAGGGGGCCTTCAATGAGCAGTTCTTC. The gene calls are TRBV5-1 and TRBJ2-1; 10 bases fit TRBD1. The germline CDR1 and CDR2 sequences are SGHRS and YFSETQ. This CDR3 comprises 15 residues. V shed 0 bases and J 6 bases; nucleotides not matched to a gene: 3. The full variable domain, its missing parts supplied by reference TRBV5-1 and TRBJ2-1, is KAGVTQTPRYLIKTRGQQVTLSCSPISGHRSVSWYQQTPGQGLQFLFEYFSETQRNKGNFPGRFSGRQFSNSRSEMNVSTLELGDSALYLCASSLGQGAFNEQFFGPGTRLTVL.

This clonotype occurred a few times. V is TRBV5-1 and J is TRBJ2-5; the D gene is possibly TRBD1 (5 bases). Trimming pared 5 bases from V and 1 base from J, leaving 12 bases between. This CDR3 has 14 residues. The germline CDR1 and CDR2 sequences are SGHRS and YFSETQ. CDR3 residues: CASRDGQIQETQYF. CDR3 nucleotide sequence: TGCGCCAGCAGGGACGGACAAATCCAAGAGACCCAGTACTTC.

In this sample, this clonotype turned up a few times. Sequence at one end of the junction differs from germline and may be a read error. This sequence joins TRBV6-1 and TRBJ1-2, with D uncertain. Germline CDR1 reads MNHNS; CDR2 reads SASEGT. The CDR3 is 12 amino acids. The CDR3 is CASSEFGYGYTF. The CDR3 DNA reads TGTGCCAGTAGTGAATTCGGCTATGGCTACACCTTC.

The sample holds a few counts of this clonotype. This CDR3 reads CSANRPGQGDGYTF. The CDR3 DNA is TGCAGTGCTAACCGACCGGGACAGGGCGATGGCTACACCTTC. The chain links TRBV20-1 to TRBJ1-2; 9 nucleotides align to TRBD1. Germline lookup yields CDR1 DFQATT and CDR2 SNEGSKA (reference sequence). The CDR3 has 14 amino acids. After removal of 4 bases from V and 6 bases from J, the junction contained 9 bases not matched to a gene.

This clonotype has more than one count but fewer than ten. The V and J genes are TRBV12-3 or TRBV12-4 and TRBJ2-2, with a weak D call TRBD2 (6 bases). The CDR3 length is 15 residues. Trimming pared 6 bases from V and 5 bases from J, leaving 16 bases between. CDR3 nucleotide sequence: TGTGCCAGCAGCCCCGAAACGGCGGGAACCGGGGAGCTGTTTTTT. This translates into CASSPETAGTGELFF.

The CDR3 here is CASSPHPKNIQYF. The CDR3 DNA reads TGTGCCAGCAGCCCCCACCCCAAAAACATTCAGTACTTC. The gene calls are TRBV7-9 and TRBJ2-4; D gene uncertain. V was trimmed by 5 bases and J by 2 bases, leaving 7 bases between them. Germline lookup yields CDR1 SEHNR and CDR2 FQNEAQ (reference sequence). This CDR3 has 13 residues.

This chain links TRBV20-1 with TRBJ2-1; 8 positions agree with TRBD1. The length of the CDR3 is 13 residues. Trimming cost V 5 bases and J 9 bases; bases outside gene matches: 9. Germline assignment: CDR1 DFQATT and CDR2 SNEGSKA (reference sequence). This CDR3 reads CSAHYDRGSEQFF. CDR3 in DNA: TGCAGTGCTCACTACGACAGGGGCAGTGAGCAGTTCTTC.

Only a few counts were recorded for this clonotype. The chain is built from TRBV5-1 and TRBJ2-6, with D perhaps being TRBD1 or TRBD2 (5 bases each). Germline values: CDR1 SGHRS, CDR2 YFSETQ. The CDR3 is 16 amino acids. Trimming removed 3 bases at V and 0 bases at J, with 10 bases between. CDR3: CASSWDAVSGANVLTF. DNA of the CDR3: TGCGCCAGCAGCTGGGACGCGGTCTCTGGGGCCAACGTCCTGACTTTC.

This sequence joins TRBV18 and TRBJ2-7; 7 bases are shared with TRBD1. Germline CDR1 and CDR2: KGHSH and LQKENI. The CDR3 extends over 15 amino acids. V was clipped by 4 bases and J by 1 base; unmatched bases: 7. The CDR3: CASSHRGQSSYEQYF. The CDR3 DNA is TGTGCCAGCTCACATAGGGGACAGAGTTCCTACGAGCAGTACTTC.

This clonotype was picked up a small number of times. V and J are TRBV12-3 or TRBV12-4 and TRBJ1-1; D possibly corresponds to TRBD1 (5 bases). V lost 3 bases to trimming and J lost 1 base, with 12 bases between them. The CDR3 loop spans 15 amino acids. As DNA, the CDR3 is TGTGCCAGCAGTTTCATTGTCACAGGGAACACTGAAGCTTTCTTT. Amino acids: CASSFIVTGNTEAFF.

The chain has TRBV7-9 and TRBJ2-1; D may correspond to TRBD1 or TRBD2 (7 bases each). Germline CDR1 is SEHNR and CDR2 is FQNEAQ (reference sequence). V lost 4 bases and J lost 1, with 14 bases in between. This CDR3 region has 16 residues. CDR3 bases: TGTGCCAGCAGCTCGCCAGGGGGGGGGTCCTACAATGAGCAGTTCTTC. Its translation: CASSSPGGGSYNEQFF.

Points on this clonotype: The junction and the germline gene differ at one end; a read error may be behind it. V usage is TRBV29-1 and J usage is TRBJ1-1; D is undetermined. The CDR3 totals 14 residues. The germline CDR1 and CDR2 sequences are SQVTM and ANQGSEA. CDR3 sequence (DNA): TGCAGCGTTGGTCCCCCGGGGAGTGGCACTGAAGTTTTCTTT. This codes for CSVGPPGSGTEVFF.

The table lists this clonotype with many counts. A junction end diverges from the germline sequence, so it may reflect a read error. The V and J genes are TRBV5-1 and TRBJ2-3, with unresolved D. The CDR3 consists of 12 residues. Germline values: CDR1 SGHRS, CDR2 YFSETQ. The CDR3 DNA follows: TGTGCCAGCAGTCACCCTACAGATACGCAGTATTTT. Translation: CASSHPTDTQYF.

Turning to this clonotype: An end of the junction does not agree with germline; a read error may underlie this. This chain links TRBV4-1 with TRBJ2-7; 9 bases line up with TRBD1. CDR3 length: 15 residues. The V gene's germline CDR1 is MGHRA and CDR2 YSYEKL. CDR3 residues: CAGSAPGTGSYEQYF. The CDR3 region has the DNA TGCGCCGGCAGCGCCCCCGGGACAGGGAGTTACGAGCAGTACTTC.

This clonotype was seen more than once but under ten times. One junction end does not reproduce the germline sequence, and a read error may be involved. The chain has TRBV20-1 and TRBJ2-3, with TRBD2 as a possible D gene (6 bases). CDR1 and CDR2 from the germline V gene are DFQATT and SNEGSKA (reference sequence). The CDR3 is made up of 12 amino acids. CDR3 residues: CSTSLPTDTQYF. CDR3 sequence (DNA): TGCAGTACTAGCCTTCCCACAGATACGCAGTATTTT.

CDR3 residues: CASSWRGNEQFF. The CDR3 coding sequence is TGTGCCAGCAGTTGGCGGGGCAATGAGCAGTTCTTC. This sequence joins TRBV6-2 or TRBV6-3 and TRBJ2-1, with D tentatively TRBD2 (6 bases). The V end lost 4 bases, the J end lost 6 bases, and 7 bases lay between the germline ends. The CDR3 spans 12 residues. Germline loops: CDR1 MNHEY, CDR2 SVGEGT.

This clonotype was found a few times. The V gene is TRBV7-2, the J gene TRBJ2-7, with D perhaps matching TRBD1 (6 bases). This CDR3 spans 12 amino acids. Per the germline V gene, CDR1 is SGHTA and CDR2 is FQGNSA. The V end was cut by 2 bases, the J end by 9 bases, with 11 bases between. The DNA of the CDR3 is TGTGCCAGCAGCTTAACAGGGCGCGGGCAGTACTTC. It encodes CASSLTGRGQYF.

This clonotype appeared once. The chain employs TRBV5-1 and TRBJ2-7, with 8 bases aligning to TRBD1. Trimming took 7 bases from V and 4 from J; bases not matched to a gene: 10. Germline CDR1 and CDR2: SGHRS and YFSETQ. This CDR3 spans 14 amino acids. CDR3 in DNA: TGCGCCAGCGCCGGACAGGGAGTAAATTACGAGCAGTACTTC. Translated: CASAGQGVNYEQYF. The complete variable domain, with remaining parts taken from reference TRBV5-1 and TRBJ2-7, reads KAGVTQTPRYLIKTRGQQVTLSCSPISGHRSVSWYQQTPGQGLQFLFEYFSETQRNKGNFPGRFSGRQFSNSRSEMNVSTLELGDSALYLCASAGQGVNYEQYFGPGTRLTVT.

This clonotype has more than one count but fewer than ten. This sequence joins TRBV20-1 and TRBJ1-2; D possibly corresponds to TRBD1 (5 bases). This CDR3 is built from 14 residues. V shed 2 bases and J shed 2 bases, with 12 bases lying between them. CDR1 and CDR2 (germline): DFQATT, SNEGSKA (reference sequence). The DNA for the CDR3 is TGCAGTGCTAGATCGGCAGGGCTAAACTATGGCTACACCTTC. It is translated as CSARSAGLNYGYTF.

In this sample, this clonotype turned up a few times. The chain links TRBV12-3 or TRBV12-4 to TRBJ1-2, with no clear D. The CDR3 contains 12 residues. V lost 3 bases, J lost 6 bases, and 8 bases lay in between. The CDR3 DNA is TGTGCCAGCAGTTTTAGCCCTCATGGCTACACCTTC. The encoded protein is CASSFSPHGYTF.

This clonotype was picked up a small number of times. The genes are TRBV25-1 and TRBJ1-4, with D unresolved. The CDR3 contains 15 residues. Germline CDR1 reads MGHDK; CDR2 reads SYGVNS. V was shortened by 5 bases and J by 11 bases, with 21 bases between the two germline ends. The chain's CDR3 is CASSSLWQAGDKLFF. The CDR3 region has the DNA TGTGCCAGCAGTTCCCTTTGGCAGGCCGGCGATAAACTGTTTTTT.

This clonotype appeared a few times. The rearrangement links TRBV24-1 to TRBJ2-3; TRBD2 matches 7 bases. With V trimmed by 9 bases and J by 1 base, 0 bases remained unmatched. The CDR3 contains 12 residues. Germline V CDR1 and CDR2: KGHDR, SFDVKD. The CDR3 nucleotides read TGTGCCACCGGGGGGGGCACAGATACGCAGTATTTT. Encoded protein: CATGGGTDTQYF.

This clonotype was seen a few times. This chain connects TRBV3-1 to TRBJ2-6; D gene uncertain. The V end lost 0 bases, the J end lost 2 bases, and 5 bases lay between the germline ends. CDR1 is LGHDT and CDR2 is YNNKEL in the germline V gene (reference sequence). The CDR3 runs to 15 residues. The CDR3 bases are TGTGCCAGCAGCCAAGAGGGGACTGGGGCCAACGTCCTGACTTTC. Its protein is CASSQEGTGANVLTF.